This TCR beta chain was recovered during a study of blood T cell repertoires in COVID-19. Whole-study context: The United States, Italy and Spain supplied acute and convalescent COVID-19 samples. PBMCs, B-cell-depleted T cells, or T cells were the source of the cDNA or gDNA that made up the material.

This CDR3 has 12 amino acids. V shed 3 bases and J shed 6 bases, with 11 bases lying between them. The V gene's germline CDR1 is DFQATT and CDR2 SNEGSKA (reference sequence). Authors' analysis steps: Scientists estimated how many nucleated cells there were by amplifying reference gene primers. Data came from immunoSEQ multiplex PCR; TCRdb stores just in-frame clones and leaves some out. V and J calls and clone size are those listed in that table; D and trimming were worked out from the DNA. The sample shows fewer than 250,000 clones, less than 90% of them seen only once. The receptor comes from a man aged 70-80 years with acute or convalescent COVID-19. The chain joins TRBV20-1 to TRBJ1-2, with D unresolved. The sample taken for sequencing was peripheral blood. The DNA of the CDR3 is TGCAGTGCTAGTGCCAGGAAAGATGGCTACACCTTC. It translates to CSASARKDGYTF.